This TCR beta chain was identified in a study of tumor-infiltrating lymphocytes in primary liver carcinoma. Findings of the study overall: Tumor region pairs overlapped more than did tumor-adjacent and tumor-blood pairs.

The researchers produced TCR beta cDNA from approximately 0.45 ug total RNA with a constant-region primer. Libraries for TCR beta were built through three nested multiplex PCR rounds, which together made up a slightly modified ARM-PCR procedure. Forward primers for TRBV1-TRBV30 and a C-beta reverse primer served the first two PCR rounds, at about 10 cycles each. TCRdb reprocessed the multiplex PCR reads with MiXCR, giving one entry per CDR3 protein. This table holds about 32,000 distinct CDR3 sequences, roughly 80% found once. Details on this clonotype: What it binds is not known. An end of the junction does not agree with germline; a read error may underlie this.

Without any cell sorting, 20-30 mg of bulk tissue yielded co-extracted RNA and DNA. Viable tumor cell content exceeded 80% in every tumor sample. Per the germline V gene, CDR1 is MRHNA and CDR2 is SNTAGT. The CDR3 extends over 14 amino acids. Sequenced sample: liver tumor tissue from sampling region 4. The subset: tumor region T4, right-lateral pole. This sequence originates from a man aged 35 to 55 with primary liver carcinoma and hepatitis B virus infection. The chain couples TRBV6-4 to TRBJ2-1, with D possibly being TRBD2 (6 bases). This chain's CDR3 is CASHLASSYNELFF. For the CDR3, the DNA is TGCGCCAGCCACCTAGCGAGCTCCTACAATGAGCTGTTCTTC.